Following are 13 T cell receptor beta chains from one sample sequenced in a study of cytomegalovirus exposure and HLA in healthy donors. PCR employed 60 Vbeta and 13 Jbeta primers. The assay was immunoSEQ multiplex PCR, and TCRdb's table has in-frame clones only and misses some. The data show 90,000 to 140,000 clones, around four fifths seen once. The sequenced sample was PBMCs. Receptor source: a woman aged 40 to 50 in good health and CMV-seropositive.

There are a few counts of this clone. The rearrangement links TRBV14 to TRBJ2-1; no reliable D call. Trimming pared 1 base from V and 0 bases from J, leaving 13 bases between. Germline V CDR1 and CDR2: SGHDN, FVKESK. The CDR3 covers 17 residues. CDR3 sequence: CASSQVRALSSYNEQFF. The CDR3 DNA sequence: TGTGCCAGCAGCCAAGTAAGAGCATTAAGCTCCTACAATGAGCAGTTCTTC. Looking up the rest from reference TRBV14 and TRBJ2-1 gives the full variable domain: EAGVTQFPSHSVIEKGQTVTLRCDPISGHDNLYWYRRVMGKEIKFLLHFVKESKQDESGMPNNRFLAERTGGTYSTLKVQPAELEDSGVYFCASSQVRALSSYNEQFFGPGTRLTVL.

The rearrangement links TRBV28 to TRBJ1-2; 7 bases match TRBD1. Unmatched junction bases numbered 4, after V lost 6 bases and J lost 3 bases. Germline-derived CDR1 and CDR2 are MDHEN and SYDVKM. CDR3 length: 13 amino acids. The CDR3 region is CASRRQGDYGYTF. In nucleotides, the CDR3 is TGTGCCAGCAGGCGCCAGGGGGACTATGGCTACACCTTC.

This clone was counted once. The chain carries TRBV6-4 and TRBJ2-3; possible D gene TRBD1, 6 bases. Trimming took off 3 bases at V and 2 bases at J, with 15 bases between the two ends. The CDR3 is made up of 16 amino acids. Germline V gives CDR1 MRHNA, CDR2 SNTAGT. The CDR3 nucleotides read TGTGCCAGCAGTGAGTATGGGACACAACTCACAGATACGCAGTATTTT. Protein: CASSEYGTQLTDTQYF.

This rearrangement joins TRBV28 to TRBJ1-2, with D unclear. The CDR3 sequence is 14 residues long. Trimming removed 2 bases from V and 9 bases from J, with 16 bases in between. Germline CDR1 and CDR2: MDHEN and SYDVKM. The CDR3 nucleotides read TGTGCCAGCAGTTTAGGGTGGCAAAGCGTAAGCTACACCTTC. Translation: CASSLGWQSVSYTF.

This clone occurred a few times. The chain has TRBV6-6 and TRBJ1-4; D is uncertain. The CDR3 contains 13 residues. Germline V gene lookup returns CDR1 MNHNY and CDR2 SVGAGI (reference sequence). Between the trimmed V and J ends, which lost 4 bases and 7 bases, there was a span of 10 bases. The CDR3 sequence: CASSSRGREKLFF. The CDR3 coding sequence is TGTGCCAGCAGTTCCCGAGGGCGTGAAAAACTGTTTTTT.

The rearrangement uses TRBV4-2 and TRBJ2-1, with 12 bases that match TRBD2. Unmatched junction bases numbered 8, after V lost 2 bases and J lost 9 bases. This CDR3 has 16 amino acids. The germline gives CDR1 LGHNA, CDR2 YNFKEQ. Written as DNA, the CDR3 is TGTGCCAGCAGCCAACGGACTAGCGGGGACCCGATTGAGCAGTTCTTC. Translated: CASSQRTSGDPIEQFF.

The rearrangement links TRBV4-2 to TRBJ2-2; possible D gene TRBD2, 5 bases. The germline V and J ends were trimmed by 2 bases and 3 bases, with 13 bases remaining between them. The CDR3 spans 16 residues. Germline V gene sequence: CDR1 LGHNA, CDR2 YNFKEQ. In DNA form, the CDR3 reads TGTGCCAGCAGCCAATCGTTCGGGATAGACACCGGGGAGCTGTTTTTT. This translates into CASSQSFGIDTGELFF.

The CDR3 region is CASSPPQNTEAFF. DNA for the CDR3: TGTGCCAGCAGTCCACCACAGAACACTGAAGCTTTCTTT. The V call is TRBV28, the J call TRBJ1-1; unclear D gene. CDR3 size: 13 residues. The germline CDR1 and CDR2 sequences are MDHEN and SYDVKM. With 5 bases removed from V and 1 base from J, the gap between germline ends came to 8 bases.

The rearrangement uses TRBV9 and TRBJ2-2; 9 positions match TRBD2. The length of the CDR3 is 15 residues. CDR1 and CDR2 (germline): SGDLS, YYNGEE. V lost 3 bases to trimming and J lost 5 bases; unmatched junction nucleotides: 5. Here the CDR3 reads CASSEGLARTGELFF. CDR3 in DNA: TGTGCCAGCAGCGAGGGACTAGCAAGGACCGGGGAGCTGTTTTTT.

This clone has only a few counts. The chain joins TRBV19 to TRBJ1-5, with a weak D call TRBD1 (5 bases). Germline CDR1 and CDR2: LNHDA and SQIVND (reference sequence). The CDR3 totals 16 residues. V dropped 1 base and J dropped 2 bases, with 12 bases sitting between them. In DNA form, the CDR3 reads TGTGCCAGTAGTATAGCGCAGGGTAGGGGCAATCAGCCCCAGCATTTT. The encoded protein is CASSIAQGRGNQPQHF.

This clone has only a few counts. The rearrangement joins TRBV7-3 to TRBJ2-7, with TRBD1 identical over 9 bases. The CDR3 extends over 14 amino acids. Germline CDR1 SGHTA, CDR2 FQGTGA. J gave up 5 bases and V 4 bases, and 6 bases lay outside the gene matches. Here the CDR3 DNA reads TGTGCCAGCAGCTCCGGGACAGGGACTGACGAGCAGTACTTC. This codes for CASSSGTGTDEQYF.

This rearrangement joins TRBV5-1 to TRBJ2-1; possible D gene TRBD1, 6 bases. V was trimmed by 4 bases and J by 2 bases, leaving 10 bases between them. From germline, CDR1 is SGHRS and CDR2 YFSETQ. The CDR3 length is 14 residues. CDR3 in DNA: TGCGCCAGCAGCGGATGGACAGCCTACAATGAGCAGTTCTTC. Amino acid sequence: CASSGWTAYNEQFF.

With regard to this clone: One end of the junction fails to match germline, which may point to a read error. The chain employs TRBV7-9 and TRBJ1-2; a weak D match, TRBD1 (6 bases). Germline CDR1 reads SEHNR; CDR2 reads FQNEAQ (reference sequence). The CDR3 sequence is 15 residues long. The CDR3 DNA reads TGTTCCAGCAGCTTAGCTTGGGGGCAGGGTTATGGCTACACCTTC. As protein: CSSSLAWGQGYGYTF.